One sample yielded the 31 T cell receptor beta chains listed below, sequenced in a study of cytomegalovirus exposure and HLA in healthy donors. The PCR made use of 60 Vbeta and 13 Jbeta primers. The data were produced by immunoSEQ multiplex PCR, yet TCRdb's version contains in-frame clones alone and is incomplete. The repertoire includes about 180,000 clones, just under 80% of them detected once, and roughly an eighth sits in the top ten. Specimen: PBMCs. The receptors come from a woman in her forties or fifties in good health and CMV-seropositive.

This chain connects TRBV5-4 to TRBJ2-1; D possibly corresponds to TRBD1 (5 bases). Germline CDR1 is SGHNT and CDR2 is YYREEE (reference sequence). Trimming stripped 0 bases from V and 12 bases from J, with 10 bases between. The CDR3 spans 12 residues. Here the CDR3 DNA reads TGTGCCAGCAGCTTGGAAGGGGAAAGGCAGTTCTTC. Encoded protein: CASSLEGERQFF.

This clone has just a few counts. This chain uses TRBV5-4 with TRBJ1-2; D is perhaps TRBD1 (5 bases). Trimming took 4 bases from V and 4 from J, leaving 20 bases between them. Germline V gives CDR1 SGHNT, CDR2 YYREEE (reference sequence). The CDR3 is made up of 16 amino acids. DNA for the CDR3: TGTGCCAGCAGCCGTCCGAGGGACGGGGGATTCTATGGCTACACCTTC. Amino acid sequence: CASSRPRDGGFYGYTF.

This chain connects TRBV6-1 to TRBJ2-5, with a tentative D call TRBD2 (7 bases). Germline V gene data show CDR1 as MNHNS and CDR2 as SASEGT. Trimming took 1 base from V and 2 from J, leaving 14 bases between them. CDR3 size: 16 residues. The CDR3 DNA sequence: TGTGCCAGCAGTGAAGAGGGGGGGGCACGACAAGAGACCCAGTACTTC. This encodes CASSEEGGARQETQYF.

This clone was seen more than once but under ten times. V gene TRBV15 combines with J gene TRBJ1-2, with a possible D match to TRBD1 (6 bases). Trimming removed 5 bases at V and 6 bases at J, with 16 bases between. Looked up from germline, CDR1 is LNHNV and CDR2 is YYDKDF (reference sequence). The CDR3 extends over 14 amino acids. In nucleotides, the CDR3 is TGTGCCACCAGCTCCCGGACAGCGGGGGATGGCTACACCTTC. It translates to CATSSRTAGDGYTF.

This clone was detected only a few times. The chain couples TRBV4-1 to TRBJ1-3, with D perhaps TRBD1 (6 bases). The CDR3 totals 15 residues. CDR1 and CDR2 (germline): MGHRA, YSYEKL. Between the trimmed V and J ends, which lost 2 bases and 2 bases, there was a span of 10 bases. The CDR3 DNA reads TGCGCCAGCAGCCAACAGGGGCCTCCTGGAAACACCATATATTTT. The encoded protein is CASSQQGPPGNTIYF.

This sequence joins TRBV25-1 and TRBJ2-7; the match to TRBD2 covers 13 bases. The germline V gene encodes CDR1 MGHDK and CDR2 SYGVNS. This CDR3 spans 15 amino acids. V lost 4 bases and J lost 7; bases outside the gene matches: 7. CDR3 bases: TGTGCCAGCAGTGGCTTGGGACTAGCGGGGAGGGAGCAGTACTTC. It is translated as CASSGLGLAGREQYF.

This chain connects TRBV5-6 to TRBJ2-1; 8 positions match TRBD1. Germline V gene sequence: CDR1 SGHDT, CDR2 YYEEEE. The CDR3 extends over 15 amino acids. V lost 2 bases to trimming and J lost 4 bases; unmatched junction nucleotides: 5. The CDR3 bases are TGTGCCAGCAGCTTTAGGCAGGGGGCTTACAATGAGCAGTTCTTC. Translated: CASSFRQGAYNEQFF.

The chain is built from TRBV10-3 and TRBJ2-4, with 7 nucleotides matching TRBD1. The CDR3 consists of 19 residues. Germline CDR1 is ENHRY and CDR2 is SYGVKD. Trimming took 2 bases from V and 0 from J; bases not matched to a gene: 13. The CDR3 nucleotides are TGTGCCATCAGTGAGACAGGGGATACTAATGACTTAGCCAAAAACATTCAGTACTTC. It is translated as CAISETGDTNDLAKNIQYF.

The DNA for the CDR3 is TGTGCCAGCAGCCTGGGACAGGCGAGTTCACCCCTCCACTTT. Translating it yields CASSLGQASSPLHF. The chain recombines TRBV9 with TRBJ1-6, with 8 bases identical to TRBD1. The germline CDR1 and CDR2 sequences are SGDLS and YYNGEE. The CDR3 length is 14 residues. With 4 bases clipped from V and 9 bases from J, the junction kept 6 bases outside the gene matches.

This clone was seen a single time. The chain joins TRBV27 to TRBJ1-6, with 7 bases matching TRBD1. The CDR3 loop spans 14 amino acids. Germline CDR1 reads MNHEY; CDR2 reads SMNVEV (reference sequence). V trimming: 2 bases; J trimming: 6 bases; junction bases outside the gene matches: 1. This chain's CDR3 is CASSLDRANSPLHF. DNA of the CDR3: TGTGCCAGCAGTTTAGACAGGGCTAATTCACCCCTCCACTTT.

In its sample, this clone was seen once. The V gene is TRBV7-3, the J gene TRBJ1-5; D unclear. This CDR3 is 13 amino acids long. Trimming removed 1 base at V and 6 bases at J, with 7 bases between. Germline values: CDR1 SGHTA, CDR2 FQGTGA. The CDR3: CASSLIPGQPQHF. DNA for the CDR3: TGTGCCAGCAGCTTAATTCCGGGTCAGCCCCAGCATTTT. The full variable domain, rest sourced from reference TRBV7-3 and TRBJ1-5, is GAGVSQTPSNKVTEKGKYVELRCDPISGHTALYWYRQSLGQGPEFLIYFQGTGAADDSGLPNDRFFAVRPEGSVSTLKIQRTERGDSAVYLCASSLIPGQPQHFGDGTRLSIL.

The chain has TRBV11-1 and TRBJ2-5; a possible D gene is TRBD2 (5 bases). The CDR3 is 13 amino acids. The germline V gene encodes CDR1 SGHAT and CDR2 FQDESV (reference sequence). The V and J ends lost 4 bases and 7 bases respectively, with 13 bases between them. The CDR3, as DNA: TGTGCCAGCAGCTCCGACCGACTACGGACCCAGTACTTC. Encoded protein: CASSSDRLRTQYF.

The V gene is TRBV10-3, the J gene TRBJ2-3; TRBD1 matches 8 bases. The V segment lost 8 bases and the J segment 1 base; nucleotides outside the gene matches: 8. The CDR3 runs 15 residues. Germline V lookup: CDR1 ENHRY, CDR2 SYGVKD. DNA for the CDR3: TGTGCCATCCCAAGGACAGGGTTGTGCACAGATACGCAGTATTTT. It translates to CAIPRTGLCTDTQYF.

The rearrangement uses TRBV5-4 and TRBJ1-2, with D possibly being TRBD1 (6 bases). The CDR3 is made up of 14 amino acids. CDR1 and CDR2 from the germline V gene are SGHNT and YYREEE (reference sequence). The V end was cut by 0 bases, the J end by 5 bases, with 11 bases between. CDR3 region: CASSLAGHPYGYTF. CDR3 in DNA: TGTGCCAGCAGCTTGGCGGGACACCCATATGGCTACACCTTC.

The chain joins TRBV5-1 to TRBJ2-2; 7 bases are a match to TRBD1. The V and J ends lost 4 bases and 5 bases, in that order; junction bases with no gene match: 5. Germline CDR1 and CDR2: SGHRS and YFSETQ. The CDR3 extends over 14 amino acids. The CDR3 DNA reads TGCGCCAGCAGCCGGGACAGAGGGACCGGGGAGCTGTTTTTT. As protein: CASSRDRGTGELFF. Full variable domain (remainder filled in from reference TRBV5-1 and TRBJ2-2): KAGVTQTPRYLIKTRGQQVTLSCSPISGHRSVSWYQQTPGQGLQFLFEYFSETQRNKGNFPGRFSGRQFSNSRSEMNVSTLELGDSALYLCASSRDRGTGELFFGEGSRLTVL.

The CDR3 loop is CASKTGTTKNIQYF. The CDR3 nucleotides are TGTGCCAGCAAGACAGGGACGACCAAAAACATTCAGTACTTC. This chain links TRBV2 with TRBJ2-4; TRBD1 matches at 7 bases. Germline loops: CDR1 SNHLY, CDR2 FYNNEI. The CDR3 is 14 residues long. Losses at the gene ends were 7 bases for V and 2 bases for J; bases not matched to a gene: 5.

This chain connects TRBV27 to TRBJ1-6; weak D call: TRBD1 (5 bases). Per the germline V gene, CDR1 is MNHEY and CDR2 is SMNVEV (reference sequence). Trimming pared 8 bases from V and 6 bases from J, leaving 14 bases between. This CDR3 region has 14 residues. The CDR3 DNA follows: TGTGCCAGCTCCCCGGGACTGCCTAATTCACCCCTCCACTTT. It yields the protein CASSPGLPNSPLHF.

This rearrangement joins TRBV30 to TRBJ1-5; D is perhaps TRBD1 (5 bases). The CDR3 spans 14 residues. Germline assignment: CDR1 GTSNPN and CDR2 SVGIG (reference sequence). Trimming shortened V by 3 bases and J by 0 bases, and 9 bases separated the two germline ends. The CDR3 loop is CAWSDSYSNQPQHF. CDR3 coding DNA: TGTGCCTGGAGCGACAGTTATAGCAATCAGCCCCAGCATTTT.

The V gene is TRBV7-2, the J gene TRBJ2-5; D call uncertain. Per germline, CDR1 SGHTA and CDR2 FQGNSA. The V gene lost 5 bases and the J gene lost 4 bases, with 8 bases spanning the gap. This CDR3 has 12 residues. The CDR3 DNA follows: TGTGCCAGCAGCCCGTCCTCAGAGACCCAGTACTTC. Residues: CASSPSSETQYF.

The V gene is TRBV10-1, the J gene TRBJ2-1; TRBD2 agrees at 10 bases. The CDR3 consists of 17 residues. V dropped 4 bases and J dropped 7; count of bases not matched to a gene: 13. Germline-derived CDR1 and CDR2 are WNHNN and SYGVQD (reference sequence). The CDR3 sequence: CASSVSLGSGGLNEQFF. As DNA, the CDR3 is TGCGCCAGCAGTGTTTCGTTGGGTAGCGGGGGGTTAAATGAGCAGTTCTTC.

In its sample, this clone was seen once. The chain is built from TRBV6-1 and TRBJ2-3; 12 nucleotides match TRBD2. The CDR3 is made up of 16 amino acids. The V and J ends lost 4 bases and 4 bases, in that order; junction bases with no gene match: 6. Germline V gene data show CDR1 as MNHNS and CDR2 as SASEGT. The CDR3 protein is CASSASGGAVADTQYF. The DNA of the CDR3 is TGTGCCAGCAGTGCTAGCGGGGGGGCAGTAGCAGATACGCAGTATTTT.

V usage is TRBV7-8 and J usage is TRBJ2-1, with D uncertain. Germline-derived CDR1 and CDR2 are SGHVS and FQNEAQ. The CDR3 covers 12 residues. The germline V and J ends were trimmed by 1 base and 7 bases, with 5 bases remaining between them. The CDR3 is CASSLVGNEQFF. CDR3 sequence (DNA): TGTGCCAGCAGCTTAGTCGGGAATGAGCAGTTCTTC.

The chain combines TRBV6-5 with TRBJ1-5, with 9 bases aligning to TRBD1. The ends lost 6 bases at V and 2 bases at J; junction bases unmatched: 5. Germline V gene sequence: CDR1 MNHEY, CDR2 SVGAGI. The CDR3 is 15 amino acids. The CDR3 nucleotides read TGTGCCAGCAGCCGGACAGGGGCACGCAATCAGCCCCAGCATTTT. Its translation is CASSRTGARNQPQHF.

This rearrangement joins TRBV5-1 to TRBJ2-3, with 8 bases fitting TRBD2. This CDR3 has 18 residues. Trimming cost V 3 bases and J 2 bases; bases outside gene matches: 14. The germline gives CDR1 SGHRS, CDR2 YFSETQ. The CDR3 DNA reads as TGCGCCAGCAGCTACCGGGAGGGGACACACCGGGACACAGATACGCAGTATTTT. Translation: CASSYREGTHRDTDTQYF.

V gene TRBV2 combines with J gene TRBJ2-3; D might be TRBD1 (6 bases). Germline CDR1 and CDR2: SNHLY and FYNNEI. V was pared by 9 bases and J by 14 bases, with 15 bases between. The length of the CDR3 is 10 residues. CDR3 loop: CASIRDIGYF. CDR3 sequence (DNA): TGTGCCAGTATCCGGGACATTGGGTATTTT.

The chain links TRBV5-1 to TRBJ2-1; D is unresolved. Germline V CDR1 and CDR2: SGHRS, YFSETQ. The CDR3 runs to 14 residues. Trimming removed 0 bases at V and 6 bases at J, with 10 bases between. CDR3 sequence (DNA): TGCGCCAGCAGCTTGGGACAAAGCTTCAATGAGCAGTTCTTC. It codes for CASSLGQSFNEQFF.

CDR3 nucleotides: TGTGCCAGCAGCCAAGCACTAGGAGGGTCAGATACGCAGTATTTT. Translated: CASSQALGGSDTQYF. This chain connects TRBV14 to TRBJ2-3, with D tentatively TRBD2 (6 bases). The ends were cut back, 1 base at V and 4 bases at J, with 12 bases in the middle. The germline gives CDR1 SGHDN, CDR2 FVKESK. This CDR3 contains 15 residues.

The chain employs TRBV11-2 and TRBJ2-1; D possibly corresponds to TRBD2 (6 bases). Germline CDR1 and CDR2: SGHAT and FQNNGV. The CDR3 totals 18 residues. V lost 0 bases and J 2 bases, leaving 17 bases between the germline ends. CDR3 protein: CASSLDPGWAGTYNEQFF. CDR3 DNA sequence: TGTGCCAGCAGCTTAGACCCAGGTTGGGCGGGGACCTACAATGAGCAGTTCTTC.

The CDR3 DNA reads as TGTGCCAGCAGTCCTACGGGGGTGTGGACTGAAGCTTTCTTT. Translated: CASSPTGVWTEAFF. The chain is built from TRBV6-6 and TRBJ1-1; possibly TRBD1 for D (5 bases). Trimming shortened V by 5 bases and J by 5 bases, and 15 bases separated the two germline ends. CDR1 and CDR2 (germline): MNHNY, SVGAGI (reference sequence). This CDR3 region has 14 residues.

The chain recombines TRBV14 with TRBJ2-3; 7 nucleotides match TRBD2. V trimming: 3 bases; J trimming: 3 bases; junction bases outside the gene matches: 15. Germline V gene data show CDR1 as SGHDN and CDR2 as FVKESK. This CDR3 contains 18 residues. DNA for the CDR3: TGTGCCAGCAGCCAGGAGCGGGGAGCCTTAAGGGTGACAGATACGCAGTATTTT. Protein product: CASSQERGALRVTDTQYF.

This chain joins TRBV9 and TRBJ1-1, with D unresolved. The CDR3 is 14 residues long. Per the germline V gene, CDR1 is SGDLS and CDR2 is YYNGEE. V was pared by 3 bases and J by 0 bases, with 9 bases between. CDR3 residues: CASSAKLLNTEAFF. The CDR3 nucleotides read TGTGCCAGCAGCGCTAAACTCCTGAACACTGAAGCTTTCTTT.